The subject of this entry is one TCR beta chain. This clone is a singleton in its sample. Its antigen target is currently unknown. Qualities for individual bases were not recorded, and no much larger clone is one base off. The sample originates from a study of control samples from healthy donors and cancer patients (dated by TCRdb to about 2020). The CDR3 starts with the cysteine, ends with the phenylalanine, and has 11 residues. Only the CDR3 part of the read is kept: 33 bases, read in frame from the first base. Via the germline V gene, CDR1 is MDHEN and CDR2 SYDVKM. The junction carries 8 bases between V and J, which are trimmed by 7 bases and 6 bases respectively. Library preparation used the immunoSEQ multiplex PCR assay. The source is immuneACCESS, and TCRdb retained only in-frame sequences with V and J called. Part of the clones is not carried over; for the studies checked, unresolved V genes explain less than half of this, and the remainder is unexplained. In all, the sample holds 65,000 to 75,000 clones, and roughly nine tenths of those were seen once. 4% of the sample comes from the top ten.

The receptor was isolated from a woman aged 45-65 years in good health. The rearranged segments are TRBV28 and TRBJ2-3, with an unclear D gene assignment. The source material was blood. The CDR3 here reads CASTSLDTQYF. In nucleotides, the sequence is TGTGCCAGCACCTCACTCGATACGCAGTATTTT.